This TCR beta chain was sequenced in a study of T cell responses to AZD1222 COVID-19 vaccine. The overall study: Pooling covered second doses at about 4 or about 12 weeks.

Germline CDR1 KGHSH, CDR2 LQKENI. V lost 2 bases and J 5 bases, leaving 10 bases between the germline ends. This CDR3 region has 14 residues. TCRdb keeps only in-frame clones here, not all; method: immunoSEQ multiplex PCR. The data show 150,000 to 200,000 clones, approximately 90% seen once. With regard to this clone: Its antigen is unknown.

Findings of the study overall: Mostly white British, mostly female donors; authors suggested clonal diversity may be underestimated. Seropositive status at baseline applied to only five or six AZD1222 recipients. Spike-specific TCRs gained breadth and depth after people received two AZD1222 doses.

Source: peripheral blood, taken on day 0 of AZD1222 vaccination. The chain uses TRBV18 and TRBJ1-5; tentative D call: TRBD1 (5 bases). The origin of this receptor is an adult in good health. The CDR3 is CASSPGGGDQPQHF. The CDR3 bases are TGTGCCAGCTCACCAGGGGGTGGGGATCAGCCCCAGCATTTT. The full variable domain, in which reference TRBV18 and TRBJ1-5 provide the parts outside the CDR3, is NAGVMQNPRHLVRRRGQEARLRCSPMKGHSHVYWYRQLPEEGLKFMVYLQKENIIDESGMPKERFSAEFPKEGPSILRIQQVVRGDSAAYFCASSPGGGDQPQHFGDGTRLSIL.